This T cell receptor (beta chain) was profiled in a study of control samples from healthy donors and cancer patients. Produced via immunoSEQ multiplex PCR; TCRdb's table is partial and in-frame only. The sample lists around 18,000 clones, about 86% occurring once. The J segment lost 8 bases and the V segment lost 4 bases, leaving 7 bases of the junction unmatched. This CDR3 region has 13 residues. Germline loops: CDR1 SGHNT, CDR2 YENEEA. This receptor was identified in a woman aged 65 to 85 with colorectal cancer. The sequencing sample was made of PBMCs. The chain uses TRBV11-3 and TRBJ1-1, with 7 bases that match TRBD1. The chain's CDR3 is CASSSYRGAEAFF. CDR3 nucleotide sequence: TGTGCCAGCAGCTCGTACAGGGGCGCCGAAGCTTTCTTT.